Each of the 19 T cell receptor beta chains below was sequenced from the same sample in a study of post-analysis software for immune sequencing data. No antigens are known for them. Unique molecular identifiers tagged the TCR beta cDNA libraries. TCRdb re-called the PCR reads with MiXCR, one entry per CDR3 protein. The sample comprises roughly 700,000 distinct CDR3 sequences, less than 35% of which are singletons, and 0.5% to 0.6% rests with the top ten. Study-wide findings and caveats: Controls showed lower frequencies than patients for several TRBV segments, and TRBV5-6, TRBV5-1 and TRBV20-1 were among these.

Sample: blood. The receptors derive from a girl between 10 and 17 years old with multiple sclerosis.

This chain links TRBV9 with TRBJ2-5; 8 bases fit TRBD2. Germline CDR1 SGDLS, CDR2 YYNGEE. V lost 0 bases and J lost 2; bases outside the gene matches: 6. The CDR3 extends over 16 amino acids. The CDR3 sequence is CASSVASGGPQETQYF. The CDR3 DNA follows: TGTGCCAGCAGCGTAGCAAGCGGGGGCCCTCAAGAGACCCAGTACTTC.

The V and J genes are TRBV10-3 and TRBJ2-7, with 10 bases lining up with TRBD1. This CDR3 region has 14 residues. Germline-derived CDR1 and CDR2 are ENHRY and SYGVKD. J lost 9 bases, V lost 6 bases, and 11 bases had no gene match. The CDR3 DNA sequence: TGTGCCATCAGGACAGGGGGCTCTCTGAACGGGCAGTACTTC. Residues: CAIRTGGSLNGQYF.

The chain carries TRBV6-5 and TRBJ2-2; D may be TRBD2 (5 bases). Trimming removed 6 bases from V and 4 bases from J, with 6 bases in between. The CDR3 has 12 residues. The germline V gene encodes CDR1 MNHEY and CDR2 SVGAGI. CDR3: CASRAVTGELFF. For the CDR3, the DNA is TGTGCCAGCAGAGCGGTCACCGGGGAGCTGTTTTTT.

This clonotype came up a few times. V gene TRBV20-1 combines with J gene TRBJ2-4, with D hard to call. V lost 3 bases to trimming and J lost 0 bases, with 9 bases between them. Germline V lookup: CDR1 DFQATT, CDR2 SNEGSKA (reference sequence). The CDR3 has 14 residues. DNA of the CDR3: TGCAGTGCTAGCCGGATCATAGCCAAAAACATTCAGTACTTC. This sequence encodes CSASRIIAKNIQYF.

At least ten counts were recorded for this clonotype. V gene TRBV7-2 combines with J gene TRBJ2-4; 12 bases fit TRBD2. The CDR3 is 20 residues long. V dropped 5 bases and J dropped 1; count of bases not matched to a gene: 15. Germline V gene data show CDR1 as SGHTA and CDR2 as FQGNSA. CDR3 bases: TGTGCCAGCAGCCCGTGGGGGACTAGCGGGCAATTAAGGGCCAAAAACATTCAGTACTTC. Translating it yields CASSPWGTSGQLRAKNIQYF.

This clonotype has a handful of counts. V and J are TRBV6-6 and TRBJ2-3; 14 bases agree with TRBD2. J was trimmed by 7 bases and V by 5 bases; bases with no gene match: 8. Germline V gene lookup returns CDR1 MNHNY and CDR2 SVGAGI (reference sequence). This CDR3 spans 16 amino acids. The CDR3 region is CASSTRLAGGPHTQYF. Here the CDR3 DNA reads TGTGCCAGCAGTACTCGACTAGCGGGGGGGCCCCATACGCAGTATTTT.

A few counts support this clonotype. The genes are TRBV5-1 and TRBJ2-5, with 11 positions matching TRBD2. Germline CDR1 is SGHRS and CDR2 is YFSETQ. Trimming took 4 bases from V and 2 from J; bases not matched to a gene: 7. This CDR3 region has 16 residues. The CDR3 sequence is CASSPRLAGNQETQYF. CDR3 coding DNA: TGCGCCAGCAGCCCGCGACTAGCGGGGAATCAAGAGACCCAGTACTTC.

The CDR3 here is CSVEGGLVPSGRSDEQFF. The CDR3 coding sequence is TGCAGCGTTGAAGGGGGGCTCGTCCCTAGCGGGAGGTCCGATGAGCAGTTCTTC. The V gene is TRBV29-1, the J gene TRBJ2-1; 11 bases line up with TRBD2. The CDR3 has 18 residues. Germline V CDR1 and CDR2: SQVTM, ANQGSEA. V shed 1 base, J shed 8 bases, and the junction held 16 bases outside the gene matches.

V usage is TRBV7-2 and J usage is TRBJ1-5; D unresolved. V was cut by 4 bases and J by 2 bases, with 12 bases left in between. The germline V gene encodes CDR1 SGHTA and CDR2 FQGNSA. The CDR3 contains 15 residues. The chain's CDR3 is CASSWIRDGNQPQHF. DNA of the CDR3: TGTGCCAGCAGCTGGATCCGGGATGGCAATCAGCCCCAGCATTTT.

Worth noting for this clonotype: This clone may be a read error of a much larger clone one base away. CDR3 loop: CASSFPWTGEADTQYF. The CDR3 DNA reads TGTGCCAGCAGTTTCCCCTGGACGGGCGAGGCAGATACGCAGTATTTT. The genes are TRBV12-3 or TRBV12-4 and TRBJ2-3, with no clear D. V was cut by 3 bases and J by 4 bases, with 17 bases left in between. There are 16 residues in the CDR3.

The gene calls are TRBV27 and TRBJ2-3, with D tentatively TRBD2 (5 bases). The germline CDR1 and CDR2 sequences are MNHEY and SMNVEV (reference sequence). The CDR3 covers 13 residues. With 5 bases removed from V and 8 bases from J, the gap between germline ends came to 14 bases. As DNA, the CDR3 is TGTGCCAGCAGTCCCAGGACTGGAACTACGCAGTATTTT. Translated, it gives CASSPRTGTTQYF.

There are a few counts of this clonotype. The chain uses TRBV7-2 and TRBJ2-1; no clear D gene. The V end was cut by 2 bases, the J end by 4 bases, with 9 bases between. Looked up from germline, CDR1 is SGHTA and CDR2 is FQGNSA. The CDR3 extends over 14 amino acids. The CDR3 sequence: CASSLTLRYNEQFF. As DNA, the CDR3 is TGTGCCAGCAGCTTAACCTTGCGGTACAATGAGCAGTTCTTC.

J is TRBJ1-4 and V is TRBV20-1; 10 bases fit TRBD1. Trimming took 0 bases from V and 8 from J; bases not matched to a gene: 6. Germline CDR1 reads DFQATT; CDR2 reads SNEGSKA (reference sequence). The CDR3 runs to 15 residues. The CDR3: CSARDAGTGDEKLFF. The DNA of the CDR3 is TGCAGTGCTAGAGATGCCGGGACAGGGGACGAAAAACTGTTTTTT.

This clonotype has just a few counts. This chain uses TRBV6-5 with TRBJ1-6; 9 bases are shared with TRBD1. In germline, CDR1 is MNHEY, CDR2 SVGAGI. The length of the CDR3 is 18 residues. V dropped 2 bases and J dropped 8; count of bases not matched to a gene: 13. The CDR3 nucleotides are TGTGCCAGCAGTTACCATGCCGGGCCGGGACAGGGTGATTCACCCCTCCACTTT. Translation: CASSYHAGPGQGDSPLHF.

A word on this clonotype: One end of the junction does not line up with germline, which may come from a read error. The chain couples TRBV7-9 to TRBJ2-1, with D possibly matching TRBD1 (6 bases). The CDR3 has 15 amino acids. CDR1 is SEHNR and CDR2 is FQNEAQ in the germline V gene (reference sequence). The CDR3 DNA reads TGTGTCAGCAGCTTAGCGTGGCAGGGGAATAGGGAGCAGTTCTTC. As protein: CVSSLAWQGNREQFF.

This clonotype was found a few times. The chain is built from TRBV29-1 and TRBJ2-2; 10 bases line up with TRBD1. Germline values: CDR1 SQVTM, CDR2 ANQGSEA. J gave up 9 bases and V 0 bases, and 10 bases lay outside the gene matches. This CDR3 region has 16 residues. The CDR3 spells CSVEDRTGGFVRELFF. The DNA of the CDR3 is TGCAGCGTTGAAGATCGGACAGGGGGATTTGTCCGGGAGCTGTTTTTT.

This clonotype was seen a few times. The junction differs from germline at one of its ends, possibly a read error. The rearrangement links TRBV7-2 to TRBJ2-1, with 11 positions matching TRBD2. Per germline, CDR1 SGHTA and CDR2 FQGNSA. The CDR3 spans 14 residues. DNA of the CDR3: TGTGTCAGCAGCATTAGCGGGGGGGCCCTTGAGCAGTTCTTC. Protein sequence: CVSSISGGALEQFF.

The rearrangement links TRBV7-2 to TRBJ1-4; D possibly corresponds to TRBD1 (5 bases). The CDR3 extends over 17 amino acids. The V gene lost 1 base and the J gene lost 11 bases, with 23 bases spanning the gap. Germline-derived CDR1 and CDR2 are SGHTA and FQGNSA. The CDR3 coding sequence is TGTGCCAGCAGCTTAGGGAGCCCAGGGCGCCCGCACCCGAAACTGTTTTTT. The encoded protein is CASSLGSPGRPHPKLFF.

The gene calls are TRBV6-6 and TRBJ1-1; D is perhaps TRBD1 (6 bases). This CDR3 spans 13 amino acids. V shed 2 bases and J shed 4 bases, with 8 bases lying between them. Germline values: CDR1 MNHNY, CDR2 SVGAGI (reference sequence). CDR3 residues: CASSYGGATEAFF. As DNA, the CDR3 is TGTGCCAGCAGTTACGGGGGGGCCACTGAAGCTTTCTTT.